These 3 T cell receptor beta chains originate from one sample sequenced in a study of blood T cells in healthy people across ages. Combining a sample-barcoded 5' primer with a J-beta primer mix, a second PCR ran for about 6 to 11 cycles. Each CDR3 protein is one row after TCRdb ran MiXCR on the 5' RACE reads. This repertoire shows approximately 800,000 distinct CDR3 sequences, about 47% found once; its top ten account for around 18%. Specimen: blood. The receptors derive from a man aged 80 or over in good health.

This sequence joins TRBV24-1 and TRBJ2-7; D unresolved. Trimming cost V 4 bases and J 10 bases, with 19 bases left between them. The CDR3 has 14 residues. Per germline, CDR1 KGHDR and CDR2 SFDVKD. The chain's CDR3 is CATSEGPGWDPQYF. DNA for the CDR3: TGTGCCACCAGTGAAGGCCCCGGTTGGGATCCCCAGTACTTC.

This rearrangement joins TRBV14 to TRBJ2-3; unclear D gene. Trimming took 6 bases from V and 0 from J, leaving 13 bases between them. CDR3 length: 15 residues. CDR1 and CDR2 from the germline V gene are SGHDN and FVKESK. CDR3 sequence (DNA): TGTGCCAGCAGTTTCATATCCGGGAGCACAGATACGCAGTATTTT. Protein product: CASSFISGSTDTQYF.

This chain joins TRBV3-1 and TRBJ2-5; D call uncertain. V gave up 1 base and J gave up 4 bases, with 16 bases separating them. This CDR3 region has 16 residues. CDR1 and CDR2 (germline): LGHDT, YNNKEL (reference sequence). CDR3 amino acids: CASSQGVRGFRETQYF. The DNA of the CDR3 is TGTGCCAGCAGCCAAGGGGTCCGAGGATTCAGAGAGACCCAGTACTTC.